The 26 T cell receptor beta chains in this list originate from one sample, sequenced in a study of blood T cell repertoires in COVID-19. Profiling relied on immunoSEQ multiplex PCR, and the TCRdb table lists in-frame clones only, not all of them. The table shows more than 95,000 clones, with approximately 74% occurring only once. Sample: peripheral blood. The receptors originated from a man in his sixties with acute or convalescent COVID-19.

V and J are TRBV5-1 and TRBJ2-3; 10 bases are shared with TRBD2. The V segment lost 5 bases and the J segment 5 bases; nucleotides outside the gene matches: 8. The CDR3 totals 15 residues. Germline CDR1 SGHRS, CDR2 YFSETQ. CDR3 sequence reads: CASSPLAGAQDTQYF. CDR3 nucleotide sequence: TGCGCCAGCAGTCCCCTAGCGGGAGCCCAAGATACGCAGTATTTT.

The V and J genes are TRBV30 and TRBJ2-1; 11 nucleotides match TRBD2. V was clipped by 7 bases and J by 0 bases; unmatched bases: 14. CDR3 length: 18 residues. Germline V CDR1 and CDR2: GTSNPN, SVGIG (reference sequence). Here the CDR3 DNA reads TGTGCCTTTACGGGGACTAGCGGTTCTTTGAGCTCCTACAATGAGCAGTTCTTC. This translates into CAFTGTSGSLSSYNEQFF.

The chain links TRBV7-7 to TRBJ2-5, with 7 bases that match TRBD1. This CDR3 comprises 14 residues. CDR1 and CDR2 (germline): SSHAT, FNYEAQ (reference sequence). V lost 6 bases to trimming and J lost 4 bases; unmatched junction nucleotides: 8. CDR3 in amino acids: CASSETGLGETQYF. CDR3 DNA sequence: TGTGCCAGCAGTGAGACAGGGCTGGGAGAGACCCAGTACTTC. Using reference TRBV7-7 and TRBJ2-5 for the parts outside the CDR3, the full variable domain is GAGVSQSPRYKVTKRGQDVTLRCDPISSHATLYWYQQALGQGPEFLTYFNYEAQPDKSGLPSDRFSAERPEGSISTLTIQRTEQRDSAMYRCASSETGLGETQYFGPGTRLLVL.

This chain connects TRBV29-1 to TRBJ2-3; D gene unclear. CDR1 and CDR2 from the germline V gene are SQVTM and ANQGSEA. The CDR3 has 11 residues. The germline V and J ends were trimmed by 6 bases and 6 bases, with 10 bases remaining between them. CDR3 residues: CSVHSWDTQYF. As DNA, the CDR3 is TGCAGCGTCCATAGCTGGGATACGCAGTATTTT.

J is TRBJ1-3 and V is TRBV1; the DNA was not compared with TRBD1, the D call given in the table. TRBV1 is termed a pseudogene. The CDR3 spans 16 residues. The CDR3 DNA sequence: TGCACCAGCAGCCGAGACAAACAGGACTCTGGAAACACCATATATTTT. It specifies CTSSRDKQDSGNTIYF.

This clone came up a few times. The junction departs from the called germline gene at one end, perhaps through a read error. This chain links TRBV6-1 with TRBJ1-2, with unresolved D. The CDR3 has 11 residues. In germline, CDR1 is MNHNS, CDR2 SASEGT. CDR3 residues: CASSERDYPSF. DNA for the CDR3: TGTGCCAGCAGTGAGCGAGATTATCCCTCCTTC.

The CDR3 reads CASSPDRLHNYGYTF. CDR3 DNA sequence: TGTGCCAGCAGTCCGGACAGACTTCATAACTATGGCTACACCTTC. The chain has TRBV27 and TRBJ1-2; D might be TRBD1 (6 bases). V gave up 5 bases and J gave up 1 base, with 14 bases separating them. The CDR3 has 15 residues. The germline V gene has CDR1 MNHEY and CDR2 SMNVEV (reference sequence).

The V call is TRBV3-1 (or the pseudogene TRBV3-2), the J call TRBJ1-4; possible D gene TRBD1, 6 bases. V lost 4 bases, J lost 0 bases, and 9 bases lay in between. The germline CDR1 and CDR2 sequences are LGHDT and YNNKEL (reference sequence). CDR3 length: 15 residues. CDR3 amino acids: CASSPAGATNEKLFF. Written as DNA, the CDR3 is TGTGCCAGCAGCCCGGCAGGGGCAACTAATGAAAAACTGTTTTTT.

The CDR3 here is CASSLQGVYGYTF. The DNA for the CDR3 is TGTGCCAGCAGCCTACAGGGGGTCTATGGCTACACCTTC. This rearrangement joins TRBV28 to TRBJ1-2; 8 nucleotides agree with TRBD1. Per the germline V gene, CDR1 is MDHEN and CDR2 is SYDVKM. With 6 bases clipped from V and 4 bases from J, the junction kept 4 bases outside the gene matches. CDR3 size: 13 residues.

The chain couples TRBV19 to TRBJ2-7; 10 bases line up with TRBD1. The length of the CDR3 is 15 residues. The V and J ends lost 6 bases and 5 bases, in that order; junction bases with no gene match: 10. CDR1 and CDR2 (germline): LNHDA, SQIVND (reference sequence). The CDR3 here is CASSPAGQGWNEQYF. The DNA for the CDR3 is TGTGCCAGTAGCCCCGCGGGACAGGGGTGGAACGAGCAGTACTTC.

There are a few counts of this clone. The chain joins TRBV5-6 to TRBJ2-7; TRBD1 matches 7 bases. The CDR3 extends over 16 amino acids. In germline, CDR1 is SGHDT, CDR2 YYEEEE. With V trimmed by 3 bases and J by 5 bases, 14 bases remained unmatched. In nucleotides, the CDR3 is TGTGCCAGCAGCTATCGATTAGGGGGCGTTGGGGACGAGCAGTACTTC. It encodes CASSYRLGGVGDEQYF.

This chain links TRBV18 with TRBJ1-1; TRBD1 might be the D (6 bases). Between the trimmed V and J ends, which lost 3 bases and 1 base, there was a span of 15 bases. Germline CDR1 is KGHSH and CDR2 is LQKENI. This CDR3 is 16 amino acids long. CDR3 residues: CASSPLTTGANTEAFF. The DNA of the CDR3 is TGTGCCAGCTCACCCCTTACGACAGGCGCGAACACTGAAGCTTTCTTT.

This rearrangement joins TRBV7-3 to TRBJ2-1; the D is unclear. The length of the CDR3 is 14 residues. V lost 5 bases, J lost 8 bases, and 16 bases lay in between. Germline V lookup: CDR1 SGHTA, CDR2 FQGTGA. The CDR3 nucleotides read TGTGCCAGCAGCCCCGATGCCGGGTGGGATGAGCAGTTCTTC. It translates to CASSPDAGWDEQFF.

This clone was found once. The rearrangement uses TRBV4-1 and TRBJ1-6; D unresolved. Looked up from germline, CDR1 is MGHRA and CDR2 is YSYEKL. The ends were cut back, 0 bases at V and 0 bases at J, with 9 bases in the middle. This CDR3 spans 17 amino acids. CDR3: CASSQDQASSYNSPLHF. DNA of the CDR3: TGCGCCAGCAGCCAAGATCAGGCCAGCTCCTATAATTCACCCCTCCACTTT.

A few counts support this clone. The chain uses TRBV14 and TRBJ1-1; D may be TRBD1 (6 bases). CDR3 length: 16 amino acids. Trimming cost V 2 bases and J 1 base, with 14 bases left between them. Germline values: CDR1 SGHDN, CDR2 FVKESK. For the CDR3, the DNA is TGTGCCAGCAGCCAACGATCAGGGGTGGGGAACACTGAAGCTTTCTTT. This sequence encodes CASSQRSGVGNTEAFF.

The CDR3 here is CASSWTQLANEQYF. CDR3 in DNA: TGTGCCAGCAGTTGGACTCAACTCGCCAACGAGCAGTACTTC. V and J are TRBV2 and TRBJ2-7; a weak D match, TRBD2 (5 bases). V was shortened by 5 bases and J by 5 bases, with 16 bases between the two germline ends. The CDR3 spans 14 residues. Germline V lookup: CDR1 SNHLY, CDR2 FYNNEI. The variable domain in full, with the rest retrieved from reference TRBV2 and TRBJ2-7, is EPEVTQTPSHQVTQMGQEVILRCVPISNHLYFYWYRQILGQKVEFLVSFYNNEISEKSEIFDDQFSVERPDGSNFTLKIRSTKLEDSAMYFCASSWTQLANEQYFGPGTRLTVT.

The CDR3 region is CASSQGERGLRDGELFF. The CDR3 coding sequence is TGCGCCAGCAGCCAAGGGGAGCGGGGCCTCCGTGACGGGGAGCTGTTTTTT. The chain links TRBV4-1 to TRBJ2-2, with TRBD2 matching over 7 bases. The V gene end was trimmed by 1 base and the J gene end by 7 bases; junction bases not matched to a gene: 12. The CDR3 sequence is 17 residues long. Germline CDR1 and CDR2: MGHRA and YSYEKL.

J is TRBJ2-2 and V is TRBV9; the match to TRBD2 covers 15 bases. Per germline, CDR1 SGDLS and CDR2 YYNGEE. This CDR3 region has 18 residues. With 3 bases clipped from V and 4 bases from J, the junction kept 7 bases outside the gene matches. The CDR3 spells CASSAPGLAGGGTGELFF. CDR3 DNA sequence: TGTGCCAGCAGCGCCCCGGGACTAGCGGGGGGAGGCACCGGGGAGCTGTTTTTT.

In its sample, this clone was seen once. Here the CDR3 reads CASYGAVNYGYTF. The CDR3 DNA follows: TGTGCCAGCTATGGGGCCGTAAACTATGGCTACACCTTC. The genes are TRBV28 and TRBJ1-2, with D perhaps TRBD1 (5 bases). The germline V gene has CDR1 MDHEN and CDR2 SYDVKM. The length of the CDR3 is 13 residues. The ends were cut back, 8 bases at V and 2 bases at J, with 12 bases in the middle.

The chain combines TRBV18 with TRBJ2-1; 10 positions agree with TRBD2. The CDR3 totals 15 residues. The germline V gene encodes CDR1 KGHSH and CDR2 LQKENI. V lost 3 bases, J lost 9 bases, and 8 bases stayed unmatched. CDR3 residues: CASSPPSGSGSEQFF. The CDR3 bases are TGTGCCAGCTCACCGCCTAGCGGGAGTGGCAGTGAGCAGTTCTTC. Supplemented by reference TRBV18 and TRBJ2-1, the full variable domain reads NAGVMQNPRHLVRRRGQEARLRCSPMKGHSHVYWYRQLPEEGLKFMVYLQKENIIDESGMPKERFSAEFPKEGPSILRIQQVVRGDSAAYFCASSPPSGSGSEQFFGPGTRLTVL.

The chain employs TRBV7-2 and TRBJ2-1, with TRBD2 matching over 13 bases. The V gene end was trimmed by 4 bases and the J gene end by 9 bases; junction bases not matched to a gene: 6. The CDR3 runs to 15 residues. The germline gives CDR1 SGHTA, CDR2 FQGNSA. For the CDR3, the DNA is TGTGCCAGCAGCTCTAGGACTAGCGGGAGTCGTGAGCAGTTCTTC. It codes for CASSSRTSGSREQFF.

This clone was observed once. This chain links TRBV27 with TRBJ1-2; TRBD1 is a possible D gene (6 bases). The CDR3 totals 14 residues. Germline V lookup: CDR1 MNHEY, CDR2 SMNVEV (reference sequence). V lost 5 bases and J 4 bases, leaving 14 bases between the germline ends. CDR3 DNA: TGTGCCAGCAGTCCCCCGGACAGTCTCTATGGCTACACCTTC. This encodes CASSPPDSLYGYTF.

This clone occurred many times. The chain is built from TRBV7-9 and TRBJ1-2; TRBD1 matches at 7 bases. Trimming took 1 base from V and 4 from J; bases not matched to a gene: 3. CDR3 size: 14 residues. From germline, CDR1 is SEHNR and CDR2 FQNEAQ (reference sequence). This chain's CDR3 is CASSLGGGVYGYTF. CDR3 sequence (DNA): TGTGCCAGCAGCTTAGGAGGGGGCGTCTATGGCTACACCTTC.

The chain recombines TRBV10-3 with TRBJ2-1; 9 bases match TRBD1. Germline assignment: CDR1 ENHRY and CDR2 SYGVKD. After removal of 3 bases from V and 9 bases from J, the junction contained 6 bases not matched to a gene. The CDR3 covers 14 residues. In nucleotides, the CDR3 is TGTGCCATCAGTGAACAGGGGGCGCGGGCTGAGCAGTTCTTC. The encoded protein is CAISEQGARAEQFF.

This clone was detected only a few times. The gene calls are TRBV15 and TRBJ1-6; D remains unclear. V was shortened by 0 bases and J by 1 base, with 10 bases between the two germline ends. Germline V lookup: CDR1 LNHNV, CDR2 YYDKDF (reference sequence). The CDR3 loop spans 17 amino acids. The DNA for the CDR3 is TGTGCCACCAGCAGAGATAGAGTGGTGTCCTATAATTCACCCCTCCACTTT. Protein sequence: CATSRDRVVSYNSPLHF.

The rearrangement joins TRBV7-3 to TRBJ2-2, with TRBD1 as a possible D gene (6 bases). Between the trimmed V and J ends, which lost 2 bases and 2 bases, there was a span of 12 bases. The germline V gene has CDR1 SGHTA and CDR2 FQGTGA. This CDR3 is built from 16 residues. The CDR3, as DNA: TGTGCCAGCAGCTTAGGGGGCAGATTAAACACCGGGGAGCTGTTTTTT. Its translation: CASSLGGRLNTGELFF.